The rows below give T cell receptor beta chains drawn from one sample of a study of radiation and T cells in renal cell carcinoma. Libraries were prepared by immunoSEQ multiplex PCR; TCRdb keeps only in-frame clonotypes and omits some of them. The sample lists around 180,000 clones, about 88% seen once, with around 11% in the top ten. This specimen consisted of blood, obtained from a patient whose treatment included radiotherapy and nephrectomy. The receptors were gathered from a woman aged 50 to 60 with renal cell carcinoma. Both conserved end residues are part of each CDR3. The D gene is left open where the match is weak. Clone sizes are given selectively: once, few, many, or a class where the clone is expanded.

v_call	j_call	clone_size	d_call	cdr3_nt	cdr3_aa
TRBV7-9	TRBJ2-1	-	-	TGTGCCAGCAGCTTAGTGACCCGTGAGCAGTTCTTC	CASSLVTREQFF
TRBV7-9	TRBJ1-4	-	TRBD1	TGTGCCAGCAGCTTAAGAACAGGGGGAGAAGAAAAACTGTTTTTT	CASSLRTGGEEKLFF
TRBV7-3	TRBJ1-1	-	-	TGTGCCAGCGGGGGAAGCGGGAGAACTGAAGCTTTCTTT	CASGGSGRTEAFF
TRBV29-1	TRBJ2-3	once	TRBD1	TGCAGCTTAATACAGGGGGGCGCAGATACGCAGTATTTT	CSLIQGGADTQYF
TRBV5-6	TRBJ2-1	-	TRBD1	TGTGCCAGCAGTCGTGCGGGACAGGGTTCCTACAATGAGCAGTTCTTC	CASSRAGQGSYNEQFF
TRBV6-1	TRBJ1-5	-	-	TGTGCCAGCAGTGAAGTCTTTTTAAGGGTAGTCAGCAATCAGCCCCAGCATTTT	CASSEVFLRVVSNQPQHF
TRBV9	TRBJ1-5	once	TRBD1	TGTGCCAGCAGCGTAGTCGGGGACAGGGAAAGGCCCCAGCATTTT	CASSVVGDRERPQHF
TRBV4-3	TRBJ1-2	-	-	TGCGCCAGCAGCAGGGGAGGCTATGGCTACACCTTC	CASSRGGYGYTF
TRBV7-2	TRBJ1-1	-	TRBD1	TGTGCCAGCAGCGCCCGACAGGGAGGCACTGAAGCTTTCTTT	CASSARQGGTEAFF
TRBV19	TRBJ1-5	once	-	TGTGCCAGTAGTGACAGCGACTATAGCAATCAGCCCCAGCATTTT	CASSDSDYSNQPQHF
TRBV5-6	TRBJ1-6	few	-	TGTGCCAGCAGCTTGGTGGCAGGCGCCTTGAATTCACCCCTCCACTTT	CASSLVAGALNSPLHF
TRBV5-3	TRBJ1-4	-	-	TGTGCCAGAAGCACACCGGGACGTGGAAAACTGTTTTTT	CARSTPGRGKLFF
TRBV21-1	TRBJ2-7	-	-	TGTGCCAGCAGCAAAGACGGGACAGGCTACGAGCAGTACTTC	CASSKDGTGYEQYF
TRBV19	TRBJ2-5	-	TRBD2	TGTGCCAGTAGTACGGGAGGGCAAGAGACCCAGTACTTC	CASSTGGQETQYF
TRBV27	TRBJ2-2	-	-	TGTGCCAGCAGACTTACCAGCAGGATTAACACCGGGGAGCTGTTTTTT	CASRLTSRINTGELFF
TRBV5-1	TRBJ1-6	-	TRBD1	TGCGCCAGCAGCCTAAATCAACCCGGGACAGCTCCTTCACCCCTCCACTTT	CASSLNQPGTAPSPLHF
TRBV9	TRBJ1-1	-	-	TGTGCCAGCAGCACCCACAGGGTAAACACTGAAGCTTTCTTT	CASSTHRVNTEAFF
TRBV7-2	TRBJ2-1	-	-	TGTGCCAATAACAAGGGTGTTGAGGTCAATGAGCAGTTCTTC	CANNKGVEVNEQFF
TRBV9	TRBJ2-1	-	TRBD2	TGTGCCAGCAGCGAGGGACTAGCGACATCCAATGAGCAGTTCTTC	CASSEGLATSNEQFF
TRBV5-8	TRBJ2-5	-	-	TGTGCCAGCAGCTTGGTCCATGGGACAAACACGGGAGAGACCCAGTACTTC	CASSLVHGTNTGETQYF
TRBV5-1	TRBJ2-1	-	-	TGCGCCAGCAGCTTACAAGGCTCCTACAATGAGCAGTTCTTC	CASSLQGSYNEQFF
TRBV7-2	TRBJ2-1	-	TRBD2	TGTGCCAGCAGCAGGACTAGCGGGGGGCCACGAGGGGGCAATGAGCAGTTCTTC	CASSRTSGGPRGGNEQFF
TRBV2	TRBJ2-3	-	TRBD2	TGTGCCAGTCGGGGGGGCAGCACAGATACGCAGTATTTT	CASRGGSTDTQYF
TRBV15	TRBJ1-4	-	-	TGTGCCACCAGCAGAGATCGGCAGGGAGTTAATGAAAAACTGTTTTTT	CATSRDRQGVNEKLFF
TRBV6-5	TRBJ1-2	-	-	TGTGCCAGCAGTTACTCGGGGGGTGGCTACACCTTC	CASSYSGGGYTF
TRBV2	TRBJ1-1	-	-	TGTGCCAGCAGCTTCCGGGACGGTAACACTGAAGCTTTCTTT	CASSFRDGNTEAFF